This entry is about one T cell receptor (beta chain). The antigen remains unidentified. PCR was performed using 60 Vbeta and 13 Jbeta primers. This table comes from immunoSEQ multiplex PCR, and its TCRdb copy is limited to in-frame clones, with some not included. Among 75,000 to 80,000 clones, around 84% were seen once, and the ten largest hold 7.5% to 10%. This entry comes from a study of cytomegalovirus exposure and HLA in healthy donors. The CDR3 is made up of 14 amino acids. Germline CDR1 is SGHRS and CDR2 is YFSETQ. Trimming stripped 5 bases from V and 4 bases from J, with 15 bases between. The study's findings and limits: Earlier analysis found most TCR beta V segments productive about 87% or about 30% of the time. Association of approximately 16,000 TCR beta sequences with HLA alleles was found at 0.05 false discovery rate in a later analysis. Differences between HLA loci emerged in a later analysis of TCR association rates, with DRB1 most and HLA-C fewest.

The clonotype originates from a woman in her thirties or forties in good health and CMV-seropositive. Sequences were obtained from PBMCs. The chain links TRBV5-1 to TRBJ2-5, with no clear D. CDR3 residues: CASSSQPGGETQYF. DNA of the CDR3: TGCGCCAGCAGTTCTCAGCCGGGTGGAGAGACCCAGTACTTC.